The clone carrying this TCR beta chain appeared a few times. Its specificity is unknown. V was shortened by 3 bases and J by 8 bases, with 2 bases between the two germline ends. Germline CDR1 and CDR2: MNHNS and SASEGT. The length of the CDR3 is 11 residues. Study-wide results and limits: Whole repertoires were not studied in the larger cohort, only one V-J beta rearrangement. Greatest tumor Treg TCR overlap was with tumor naive CD4+ cells. The TCR gene usage of tumor memory CD4+ T cells clustered together with blood and lymph node memory CD4+ cells and with lymph node naive CD4+ cells.

Constant-region reverse primers amplified full-length variable regions, followed by semi-nested Nested Universal Primer A PCR. TCRdb redid the calling of the 5' RACE reads with MiXCR, one entry per CDR3 protein. Here the sample spans over 50,000 distinct CDR3 sequences, almost 25% being singletons. The chain carries TRBV6-1 and TRBJ1-6, with D unclear. Sequencing input: tumor-infiltrating naive CD4+ T cells sorted from the breast tumor. The sample's subset: naive CD4+ T cells, CD4+CD45RA+CD25-. The sequence derives from a female donor with breast cancer. The CDR3 DNA reads TGTGCCAGCAGTGACGATTCACCCCTCCACTTT. It specifies CASSDDSPLHF.